One sample yielded the 5 T cell receptor beta chains listed below, sequenced in a study of memory CD8 T cells in hepatitis C reinfection. Time point meaning: peak reinfection, 3 to 8 weeks after reinfection detection. The sorted cells went straight to TCR sequencing with no prior in vitro expansion. Measured with immunoSEQ multiplex PCR; TCRdb has only the in-frame clones, and not every one. The sample yields 44,000 or so clones, approximately 88% seen once. Material: naive CD8+ T cells sorted from blood. The receptors come from a man aged 18 to 35 with hepatitis C virus infection.

The chain is built from TRBV28 and TRBJ2-3, with D tentatively TRBD1 (6 bases). This CDR3 has 13 amino acids. Deletions cut 7 bases from V and 5 bases from J, with 13 bases between. In germline, CDR1 is MDHEN, CDR2 SYDVKM. CDR3 sequence reads: CASTNRAKDTQYF. The CDR3 nucleotides read TGTGCCAGCACCAACAGGGCCAAAGATACGCAGTATTTT.

A few counts support this clone. J is TRBJ1-5 and V is TRBV27, with D maybe TRBD1 (6 bases). The CDR3 runs 14 residues. CDR1 and CDR2 (germline): MNHEY, SMNVEV (reference sequence). Between the trimmed V and J ends, which lost 3 bases and 5 bases, there was a span of 11 bases. CDR3 in DNA: TGTGCCAGCAGTTTTCTTGGGGGCGATCAGCCCCAGCATTTT. It codes for CASSFLGGDQPQHF.

As to this clone: One end of the junction is discordant with germline, which a read error may explain. The chain links TRBV7-8 to TRBJ2-3; 12 positions agree with TRBD2. CDR1 and CDR2 (germline): SGHVS, FQNEAQ. The CDR3 loop spans 17 amino acids. This CDR3 is CVSSSPLAGGPADTQYF. DNA of the CDR3: TGTGTCAGCAGCTCCCCTCTAGCGGGAGGGCCCGCAGATACGCAGTATTTT. The full variable domain, rest sourced from reference TRBV7-8 and TRBJ2-3, is GAGVSQSPRYKVAKRGQDVALRCDPISGHVSLFWYQQALGQGPEFLTYFQNEAQLDKSGLPSDRFFAERPEGSVSTLKIQRTQQEDSAVYLCVSSSPLAGGPADTQYFGPGTRLTVL.

The rearrangement joins TRBV5-6 to TRBJ2-1; 8 bases are shared with TRBD1. V lost 0 bases and J lost 8; bases outside the gene matches: 4. Germline V lookup: CDR1 SGHDT, CDR2 YYEEEE. CDR3 length equals 14 residues. The CDR3 loop reads CASSLGTGTDEQFF. CDR3 bases: TGTGCCAGCAGCTTGGGGACAGGGACAGATGAGCAGTTCTTC.

The chain links TRBV2 to TRBJ2-2, with D perhaps TRBD1 (6 bases). The length of the CDR3 is 15 residues. Trimming cost V 3 bases and J 1 base, with 9 bases left between them. The germline V gene encodes CDR1 SNHLY and CDR2 FYNNEI. This CDR3 reads CASSDRGVNTGELFF. The DNA of the CDR3 is TGTGCCAGCAGTGACAGGGGAGTGAACACCGGGGAGCTGTTTTTT.